This T cell receptor (beta chain) is drawn from a study of graft-versus-host responses after intestinal transplantation (dated by TCRdb to the early 2020s). Concerning the study at large: The transplants that recipients received were multivisceral, liver-intestinal, or isolated intestinal. Alloreactive clones were identified by sequencing pre-transplant mixed lymphocyte reaction products and comparing these products with unstimulated pre-transplant donor and recipient T cells. After intestinal transplantation, graft-versus-host and host-versus-graft alloreactive T cell clones were followed in the graft, circulation and bone marrow using bulk TCR-beta CDR3 sequencing. Donor T cell macrochimerism was defined as a peak of at least 4% donor T cells among recipient peripheral blood mononuclear cells. The cohort enrolled under 30 intestinal transplant recipients, one of whom was a retransplant, and a few patients without pretransplant specimens were excluded. Instead of going to the commercial service, samples from a few later patients were sequenced in-house on an Illumina MiSeq and processed with MiXCR. Every recipient was given anti-thymocyte globulin induction, then maintenance tacrolimus and steroids for about three years. What the study reported, not specific to this receptor: The conclusions were limited by the relatively low number and heterogeneity of the intestinal transplant patients. In patients with donor T cell macrochimerism, the allografts had high GvH to HvG T cell clonal ratios. GvH clones were detected in recipient bone marrow, and some appeared earlier in ileal mucosa or blood, consistent with an intestinal mucosal origin. Early after transplant, declines in HvG clones were associated with peak levels of circulating GvH clones.

Worth noting for this clone: Its binding antigen is unknown. No base qualities exist here, and no much larger clone lies one base off it.

Blood samples were collected up to 4 times in the first month after transplant and then at least monthly when available. According to the germline V gene, CDR1 reads SNHLY and CDR2 reads FYNNEI. The CDR3, from cysteine to phenylalanine, totals 14 residues. Just the 42-base CDR3 DNA is kept, in frame starting at base 1. V and J are trimmed by 7 bases and 4 bases, and the gene matches miss 10 bases of the junction. To prepare the library, the immunoSEQ multiplex PCR assay was applied. For most patients, high-throughput TCR-beta CDR3 sequencing of genomic DNA was performed by Adaptive Biotechnologies. As for the original processing: Adaptive's ImmunoSEQ software supplied the TCR sequencing data for more than 15 patients, while MiXCR and VDJtools were used to process a few other patients. CDR3 nucleotide sequences shared by donor and recipient were removed because the origin of these sequences could not be assigned. Alloreactive clones required at least 2-fold expansion over unstimulated cells and minimum CFSE-low frequency of 0.002% (template counts) or 0.001% (read counts). Clones were considered mappable if detected in sequenced pre-transplant spleen, lymph node, or MLR CFSE-low populations of the donor or recipient. The cumulative frequency of alloreactive clones was calculated as a percentage of all sequences, weighted by copy number. What TCRdb holds here is the immuneACCESS table cut down to in-frame rearrangements. Part of the clones is not present; checked against another copy, under half of the missing clones reflect an unresolved V gene, and the others are unexplained. V and J calls and clone size follow that table, whereas D and trimming were derived from the DNA. The sample table contains under 30,000 clones; only one count was recorded for approximately 85% of them. In total, the top ten clones hold approximately 0.87% of the sample.

The sequencing used PBMCs, collected around 14 months after intestinal transplant. Rearrangement joined TRBV2 to TRBJ2-7; TRBD2 fits 7 bases in the junction. The receptor was isolated from a human patient who received an intestinal transplant, so some T cells may come from the graft donor. Read as DNA, the sequence is TGTGCCAGCAAGGAGCGGGGTGGGGTGTACGAGCAGTACTTC. Translated, it reads CASKERGGVYEQYF.